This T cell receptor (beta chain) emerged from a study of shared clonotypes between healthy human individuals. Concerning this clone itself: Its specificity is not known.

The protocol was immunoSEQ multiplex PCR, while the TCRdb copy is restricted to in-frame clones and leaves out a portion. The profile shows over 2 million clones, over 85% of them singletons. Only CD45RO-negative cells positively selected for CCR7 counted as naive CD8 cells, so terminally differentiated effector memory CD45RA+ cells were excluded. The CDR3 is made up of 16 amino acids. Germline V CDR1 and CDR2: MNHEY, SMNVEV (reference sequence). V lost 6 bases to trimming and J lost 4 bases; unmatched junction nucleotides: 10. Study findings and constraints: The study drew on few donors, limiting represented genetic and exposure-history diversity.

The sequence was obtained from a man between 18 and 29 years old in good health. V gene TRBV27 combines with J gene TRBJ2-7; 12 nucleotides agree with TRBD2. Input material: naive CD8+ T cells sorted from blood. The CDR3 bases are TGTGCCAGCAGCAGGACTAGCGGGGACCTATCATACGAGCAGTACTTC. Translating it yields CASSRTSGDLSYEQYF.